The T cell receptor beta chain described here comes from a study of PD-1 blockade in classical Hodgkin lymphoma. Profiled with immunoSEQ multiplex PCR; TCRdb holds only in-frame clones, not every one. The sample contains around 13,000 clones, 70% to 85% of which appear only once. Each of the patients experienced relapse following autologous stem cell transplantation, and their brentuximab vedotin exposure differed. Isolated CD8+ T cells were derived from thawed PBMCs through magnetic negative selection. This CDR3 comprises 14 residues. V was trimmed by 3 bases and J by 3 bases, leaving 9 bases between them. CDR1 is MNHEY, CDR2 SMNVEV, per germline (reference sequence).

The sample in question was CD8+ T cells from blood, obtained at baseline. V and J are TRBV27 and TRBJ1-3; D is ambiguous. The TCR comes from a human donor with classical Hodgkin lymphoma. The CDR3 coding sequence is TGTGCCAGCAGTTTCCTGGGCAGTGGAAACACCATATATTTT. Protein sequence: CASSFLGSGNTIYF.